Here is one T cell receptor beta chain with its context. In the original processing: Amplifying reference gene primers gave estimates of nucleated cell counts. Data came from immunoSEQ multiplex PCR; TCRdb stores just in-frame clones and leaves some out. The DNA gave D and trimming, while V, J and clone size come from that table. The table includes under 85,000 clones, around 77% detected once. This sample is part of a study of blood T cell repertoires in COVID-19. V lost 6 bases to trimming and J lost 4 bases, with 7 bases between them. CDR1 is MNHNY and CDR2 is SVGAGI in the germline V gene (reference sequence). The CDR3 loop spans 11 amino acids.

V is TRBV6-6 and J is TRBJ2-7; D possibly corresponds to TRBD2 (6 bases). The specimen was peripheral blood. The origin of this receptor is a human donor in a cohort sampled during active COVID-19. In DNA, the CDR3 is TGTGCCAGCAGCGGGACTTACGAGCAGTACTTC. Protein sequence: CASSGTYEQYF.